The entry that follows covers one TCR beta chain sequence. What it recognizes is unknown. The entry originates in a study of T cell responses to AZD1222 COVID-19 vaccine. Profiling relied on immunoSEQ multiplex PCR, and the TCRdb table lists in-frame clones only, not all of them. The sample lists 70,000 to 85,000 clones; roughly 80% were seen once. CDR1 is SNHLY and CDR2 is FYNNEI in the germline V gene. Trimming took off 6 bases at V and 6 bases at J, with 12 bases between the two ends. This CDR3 is built from 13 residues. Study observations and caveats: A mostly white British donor set with more females was recruited, and clonal diversity was possibly underestimated. Across spike, vaccine-associated CD4 TCRs were found, dominant at 160-218 and 743-854. The study found Spike-specific TCR breadth and depth rose after two AZD1222 doses. Baseline antibody screening turned up just a handful of seropositive AZD1222 recipients.

This sample comprised peripheral blood, obtained on day 0 of AZD1222 vaccination. The J gene is TRBJ2-1, the V gene TRBV2; unclear D gene. The origin of this receptor is an adult in good health. The CDR3 DNA follows: TGTGCCAGCAGCTTAGGGATGGTCAATGAGCAGTTCTTC. Translation gives CASSLGMVNEQFF.